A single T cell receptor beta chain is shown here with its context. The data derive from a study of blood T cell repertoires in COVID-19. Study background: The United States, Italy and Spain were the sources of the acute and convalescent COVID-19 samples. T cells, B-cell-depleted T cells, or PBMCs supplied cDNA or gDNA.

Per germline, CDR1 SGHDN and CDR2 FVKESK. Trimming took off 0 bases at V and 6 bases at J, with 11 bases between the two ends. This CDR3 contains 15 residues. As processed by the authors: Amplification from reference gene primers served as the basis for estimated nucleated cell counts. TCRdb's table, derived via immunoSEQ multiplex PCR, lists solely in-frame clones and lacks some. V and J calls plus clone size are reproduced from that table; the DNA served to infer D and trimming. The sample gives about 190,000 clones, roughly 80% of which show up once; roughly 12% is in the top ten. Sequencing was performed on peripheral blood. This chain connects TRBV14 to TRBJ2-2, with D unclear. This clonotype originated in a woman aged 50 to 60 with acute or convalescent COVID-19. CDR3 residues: CASSQDHTSPGELFF. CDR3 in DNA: TGTGCCAGCAGCCAAGATCACACCTCGCCCGGGGAGCTGTTTTTT.